This passage covers 5 T cell receptor beta chains from one sample sequenced in a study of cytomegalovirus exposure and HLA in healthy donors. Primers for the PCR totalled 60 Vbeta and 13 Jbeta. TCRdb keeps only in-frame clones here, not all; method: immunoSEQ multiplex PCR. The repertoire consists of around 230,000 clones, with around 84% occurring once and the leading ten covering around 0.23%. What was sequenced was PBMCs. Source of these receptors: a girl aged 2 to 10 in good health and CMV-seronegative.

This chain links TRBV15 with TRBJ2-1; D unresolved. Trimming removed 0 bases from V and 5 bases from J, with 5 bases in between. CDR1 and CDR2 from the germline V gene are LNHNV and YYDKDF (reference sequence). This CDR3 comprises 13 residues. The CDR3 spells CATSRDLHNEQFF. The CDR3 DNA is TGTGCCACCAGCAGAGATCTTCACAATGAGCAGTTCTTC.

This clone was seen a single time. The chain joins TRBV29-1 to TRBJ2-5; D possibly corresponds to TRBD1 (6 bases). Deletions cut 4 bases from V and 5 bases from J, with 8 bases between. Germline CDR1 and CDR2: SQVTM and ANQGSEA. The CDR3 extends over 11 amino acids. CDR3 nucleotides: TGCAGCGTTGGCAGGGGCGAGACCCAGTACTTC. Its protein product is CSVGRGETQYF. The full variable domain, completed using reference TRBV29-1 and TRBJ2-5, is SAVISQKPSRDICQRGTSLTIQCQVDSQVTMMFWYRQQPGQSLTLIATANQGSEATYESGFVIDKFPISRPNLTFSTLTVSNMSPEDSSIYLCSVGRGETQYFGPGTRLLVL.

This chain links TRBV27 with TRBJ2-7; the D gene is possibly TRBD1 (5 bases). The CDR3 has 15 residues. From germline, CDR1 is MNHEY and CDR2 SMNVEV (reference sequence). V was pared by 5 bases and J by 1 base, with 15 bases between. The CDR3 sequence: CASSRAVGVSYEQYF. Written as DNA, the CDR3 is TGTGCCAGCAGTCGAGCCGTAGGGGTTTCCTACGAGCAGTACTTC.

The V call is TRBV5-1, the J call TRBJ1-5, with a tentative D call TRBD1 (5 bases). The ends were cut back, 0 bases at V and 8 bases at J, with 12 bases in the middle. Per the germline V gene, CDR1 is SGHRS and CDR2 is YFSETQ. The CDR3 runs 14 residues. This CDR3 reads CASSLGAGTEPQHF. CDR3 DNA: TGCGCCAGCAGCTTGGGGGCAGGGACTGAGCCCCAGCATTTT.

The chain is built from TRBV5-8 and TRBJ1-2; weak D call: TRBD1 (6 bases). The CDR3 contains 14 residues. The germline CDR1 and CDR2 sequences are SGHTS and YDEGEE. V lost 0 bases to trimming and J lost 5 bases, with 11 bases between them. DNA for the CDR3: TGTGCCAGCAGCTTGGGACAACAGGGATATGGCTACACCTTC. It specifies CASSLGQQGYGYTF.